The present T cell receptor beta chain was sequenced within a study of blood T cells in healthy people across ages. As for the study in general: Capture by template switching was about one barcoded beta molecule per two T cells.

In terms of origin and age, donors were healthy Caucasian individuals from Russia aged 6 to 90. Every sample yielded at least 6 million isolated PBMCs. Using a J-beta primer mix together with a sample-barcoded 5' primer, a second PCR was run for about 7 to 12 cycles. A single record per CDR3 protein comes from TCRdb applying MiXCR to the 5' RACE reads. This table holds hundreds of thousands of distinct CDR3 sequences, roughly three fifths found once. The CDR3 has 12 amino acids. V shed 3 bases and J shed 3 bases, with 6 bases lying between them. The germline CDR1 and CDR2 sequences are SQVTM and ANQGSEA.

The chain uses TRBV29-1 and TRBJ2-1; D call uncertain. Source material: blood. The receptor was isolated from a middle-aged man in good health. The CDR3 nucleotides are TGCAGCGTTGAGGCCAGCTACAATGAGCAGTTCTTC. Translating it yields CSVEASYNEQFF.